A single sample gave rise to the 10 T cell receptor beta chains below, sequenced in a study of Graves' ophthalmopathy and Graves' hyperthyroidism. Amplified material comprised TCR beta CDR3 regions derived from RNA transcripts. Following a first-round RT-PCR that used HTBI primers, a second-round multiplex PCR was carried out. TCRdb re-derived calls from the multiplex PCR reads in MiXCR, one entry per CDR3 protein. Among about 50,000 distinct CDR3 sequences listed, less than 65% were seen once. Sequenced sample: peripheral blood. Receptor source: an adult woman with Graves' ophthalmopathy.

The rearrangement uses TRBV15 and TRBJ2-7; 9 nucleotides agree with TRBD2. Germline values: CDR1 LNHNV, CDR2 YYDKDF (reference sequence). Trimming cost V 2 bases and J 13 bases; bases outside gene matches: 12. The CDR3 is 14 amino acids. CDR3 protein: CATSRPSGRLPTYF. Written as DNA, the CDR3 is TGTGCCACCAGCAGACCGAGCGGGAGGCTTCCAACTTACTTC.

The chain combines TRBV2 with TRBJ2-1; no firm D call. Germline lookup yields CDR1 SNHLY and CDR2 FYNNEI. This CDR3 is 15 amino acids long. Trimming took off 1 base at V and 10 bases at J, with 17 bases between the two ends. CDR3 amino acids: CASSEDGLNTGEQFF. CDR3 DNA sequence: TGTGCCAGCAGTGAAGATGGATTGAACACCGGGGAGCAGTTCTTC.

This clonotype showed up many times. This rearrangement joins TRBV6-4 to TRBJ1-6; 8 positions agree with TRBD1. The CDR3 totals 13 residues. CDR1 MRHNA and CDR2 SNTAGT come from the germline V gene. After removal of 6 bases from V and 5 bases from J, the junction contained 0 bases not matched to a gene. CDR3 loop: CASRDRDNSPLHF. CDR3 sequence (DNA): TGTGCCAGCAGGGACAGGGATAATTCACCCCTCCACTTT.

This sequence joins TRBV20-1 and TRBJ2-7; the match to TRBD2 covers 8 bases. The CDR3 extends over 13 amino acids. Per the germline V gene, CDR1 is DFQATT and CDR2 is SNEGSKA (reference sequence). The CDR3: CSPESGSSYEQYF. In DNA, the CDR3 is TGCAGCCCGGAGAGCGGGAGTTCCTACGAGCAGTACTTC.

This clonotype was picked up one time. V gene TRBV25-1 combines with J gene TRBJ1-5; D is uncertain. Germline CDR1 reads MGHDK; CDR2 reads SYGVNS. The CDR3 covers 15 residues. V lost 3 bases, J lost 8 bases, and 17 bases lay in between. CDR3 in amino acids: CASSEVGYGGEPQHF. CDR3 DNA sequence: TGTGCCAGCAGTGAGGTAGGGTATGGTGGTGAGCCCCAGCATTTT.

The chain links TRBV2 to TRBJ2-2, with a tentative D call TRBD2 (5 bases). This CDR3 spans 14 amino acids. V was trimmed by 6 bases and J by 3 bases, leaving 11 bases between them. CDR1 and CDR2 (germline): SNHLY, FYNNEI. The CDR3 DNA sequence: TGTGCCAGCAGCCGAGGGCTCGACACCGGGGAGCTGTTTTTT. Amino acids: CASSRGLDTGELFF.

This clonotype was detected once. The chain has TRBV19 and TRBJ2-5, with a possible D match to TRBD2 (6 bases). The ends were cut back, 5 bases at V and 5 bases at J, with 15 bases in the middle. Germline V lookup: CDR1 LNHDA, CDR2 SQIVND (reference sequence). The CDR3 is made up of 14 amino acids. The chain's CDR3 is CASSGGVGLETQYF. CDR3 coding DNA: TGTGCCAGTAGTGGAGGGGTGGGCCTTGAGACCCAGTACTTC.

This clonotype has only one observation. Germline and junction disagree at one end, which may indicate a read error. V usage is TRBV20-1 and J usage is TRBJ2-1, with D perhaps matching TRBD1 (6 bases). The germline V gene has CDR1 DFQATT and CDR2 SNEGSKA (reference sequence). CDR3 length equals 15 residues. CDR3 sequence (DNA): TGCAGTGCTAGTAACCCCGGACAGAGAGTCAGTGAGCAGCTCTTC. This codes for CSASNPGQRVSEQLF.

This clonotype has at least ten counts. V gene TRBV6-1 combines with J gene TRBJ2-3; TRBD2 agrees at 7 bases. V lost 0 bases and J lost 5; bases outside the gene matches: 5. The CDR3 is 15 amino acids. Germline assignment: CDR1 MNHNS and CDR2 SASEGT. CDR3 amino acids: CASSEAGGSGDTQYF. CDR3 sequence (DNA): TGTGCCAGCAGTGAAGCGGGAGGGTCGGGAGATACGCAGTATTTT.

The J gene is TRBJ2-5, the V gene TRBV20-1, with 7 bases identical to TRBD2. The length of the CDR3 is 18 residues. Looked up from germline, CDR1 is DFQATT and CDR2 is SNEGSKA (reference sequence). V lost 0 bases and J lost 7; bases outside the gene matches: 20. CDR3 sequence (DNA): TGCAGTGCTAGAGATATGGAGGGAAGGACTAGAACGGCTGGGACCCAGTACTTC. It is translated as CSARDMEGRTRTAGTQYF.